What follows is one TCR beta chain and its context. One entry per CDR3 protein results from TCRdb running MiXCR on the RT-PCR reads. This table holds around 750,000 distinct CDR3 sequences, 20% to 25% found once. This record comes from a study of response to subunit inactivated influenza vaccine. The germline CDR1 and CDR2 sequences are LGHNA and YSLEER. The CDR3 runs to 18 residues. Trimming removed 3 bases from V and 0 bases from J, with 19 bases in between. This receptor was identified in a man in his fifties who received an inactivated influenza vaccine. The specimen comprised PBMCs from blood, sampled roughly 5 days after vaccination. This chain joins TRBV4-3 and TRBJ2-3; maybe TRBD2 (5 bases). CDR3 sequence: CASSQEAFGATSTDTQYF. CDR3 coding DNA: TGCGCCAGCAGCCAGGAGGCTTTCGGAGCGACTAGCACAGATACGCAGTATTTT.